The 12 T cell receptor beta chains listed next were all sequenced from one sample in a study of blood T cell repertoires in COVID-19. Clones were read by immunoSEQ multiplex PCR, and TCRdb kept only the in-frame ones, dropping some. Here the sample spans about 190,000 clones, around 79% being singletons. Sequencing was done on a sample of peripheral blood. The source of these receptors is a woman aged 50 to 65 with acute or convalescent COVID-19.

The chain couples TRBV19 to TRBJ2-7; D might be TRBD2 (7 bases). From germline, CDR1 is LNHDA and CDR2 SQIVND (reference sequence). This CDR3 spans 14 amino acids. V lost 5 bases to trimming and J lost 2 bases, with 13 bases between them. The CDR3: CASSVQGGAYEQYF. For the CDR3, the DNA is TGTGCCAGTAGTGTACAGGGAGGGGCCTACGAGCAGTACTTC.

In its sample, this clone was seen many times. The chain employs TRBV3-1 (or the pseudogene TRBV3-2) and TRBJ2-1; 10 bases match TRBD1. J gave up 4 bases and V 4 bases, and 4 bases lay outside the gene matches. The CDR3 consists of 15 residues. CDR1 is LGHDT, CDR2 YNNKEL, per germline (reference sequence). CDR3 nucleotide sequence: TGTGCCAGCAGCCCTAGGACAGGGGGATACAATGAGCAGTTCTTC. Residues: CASSPRTGGYNEQFF.

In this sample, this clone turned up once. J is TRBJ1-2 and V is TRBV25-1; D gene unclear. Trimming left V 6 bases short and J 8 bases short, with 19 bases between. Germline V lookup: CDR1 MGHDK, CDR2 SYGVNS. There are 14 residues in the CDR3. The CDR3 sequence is CASSPIGSGFGYTF. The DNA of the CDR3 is TGTGCCAGCAGCCCAATTGGATCGGGATTCGGCTACACCTTC.

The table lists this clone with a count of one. The CDR3 nucleotides are TGTGCCAGCAGTTCGAGCCTATTTGACAGGGGGCGATGGAATTCACCCCTCCACTTT. Protein: CASSSSLFDRGRWNSPLHF. The V and J genes are TRBV28 and TRBJ1-6; 10 bases align to TRBD1. Looked up from germline, CDR1 is MDHEN and CDR2 is SYDVKM. V trimming: 4 bases; J trimming: 7 bases; junction bases outside the gene matches: 16. The CDR3 extends over 19 amino acids.

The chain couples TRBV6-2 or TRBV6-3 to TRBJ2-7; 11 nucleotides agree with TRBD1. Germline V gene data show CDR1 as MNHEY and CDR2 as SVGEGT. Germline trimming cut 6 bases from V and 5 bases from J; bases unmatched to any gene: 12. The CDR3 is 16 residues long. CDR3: CASSLLQGQGVDEQYF. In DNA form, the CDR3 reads TGTGCCAGCAGCCTCCTACAGGGACAGGGGGTCGACGAGCAGTACTTC.

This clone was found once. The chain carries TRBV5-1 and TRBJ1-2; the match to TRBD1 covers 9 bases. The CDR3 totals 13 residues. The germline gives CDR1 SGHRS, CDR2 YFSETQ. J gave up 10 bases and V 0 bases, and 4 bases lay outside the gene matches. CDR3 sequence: CASSLEDRGYYTF. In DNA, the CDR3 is TGCGCCAGCAGCTTGGAAGACAGGGGGTACTACACCTTC.

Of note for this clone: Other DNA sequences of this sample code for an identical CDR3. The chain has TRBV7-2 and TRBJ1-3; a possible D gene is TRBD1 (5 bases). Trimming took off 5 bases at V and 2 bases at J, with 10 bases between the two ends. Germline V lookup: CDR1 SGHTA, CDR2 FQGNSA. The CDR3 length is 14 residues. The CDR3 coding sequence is TGTGCCAGCAGCCCACAACAGGCTGGAAACACCATATATTTT. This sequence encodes CASSPQQAGNTIYF.

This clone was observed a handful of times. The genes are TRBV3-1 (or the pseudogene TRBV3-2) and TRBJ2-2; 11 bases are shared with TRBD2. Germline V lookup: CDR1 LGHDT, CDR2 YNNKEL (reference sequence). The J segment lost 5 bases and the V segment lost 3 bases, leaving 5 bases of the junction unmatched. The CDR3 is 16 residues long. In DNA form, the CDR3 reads TGTGCCAGCAGCCACAAGACTAGCGGGACAACCGGGGAGCTGTTTTTT. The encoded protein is CASSHKTSGTTGELFF.

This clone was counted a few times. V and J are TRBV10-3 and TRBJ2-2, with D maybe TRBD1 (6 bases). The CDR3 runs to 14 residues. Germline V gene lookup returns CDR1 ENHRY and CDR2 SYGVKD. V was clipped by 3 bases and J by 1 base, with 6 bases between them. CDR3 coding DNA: TGTGCCATCAGTGAACAGGGGAACACCGGGGAGCTGTTTTTT. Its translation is CAISEQGNTGELFF.

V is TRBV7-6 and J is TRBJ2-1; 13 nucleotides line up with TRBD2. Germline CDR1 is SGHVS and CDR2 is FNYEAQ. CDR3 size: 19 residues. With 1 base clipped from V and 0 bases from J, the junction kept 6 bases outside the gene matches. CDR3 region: CASSLETSGRRGSYNEQFF. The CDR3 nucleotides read TGTGCCAGCAGCTTAGAGACTAGCGGGAGGAGGGGCTCCTACAATGAGCAGTTCTTC.

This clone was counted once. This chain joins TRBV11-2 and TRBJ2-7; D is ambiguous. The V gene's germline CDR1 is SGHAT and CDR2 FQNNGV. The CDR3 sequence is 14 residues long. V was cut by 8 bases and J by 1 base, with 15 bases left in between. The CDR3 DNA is TGTGCCAGCGCGGCCCAAGAATTGTCCTACGAGCAGTACTTC. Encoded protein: CASAAQELSYEQYF. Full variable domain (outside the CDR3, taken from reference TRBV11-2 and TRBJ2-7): EAGVAQSPRYKIIEKRQSVAFWCNPISGHATLYWYQQILGQGPKLLIQFQNNGVVDDSQLPKDRFSAERLKGVDSTLKIQPAKLEDSAVYLCASAAQELSYEQYFGPGTRLTVT.

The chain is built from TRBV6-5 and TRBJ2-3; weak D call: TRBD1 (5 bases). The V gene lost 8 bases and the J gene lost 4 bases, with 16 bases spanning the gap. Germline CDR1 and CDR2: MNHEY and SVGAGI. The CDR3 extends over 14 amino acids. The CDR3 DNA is TGTGCCAGCGAAAAGGAAAGCAGGGCAGATACGCAGTATTTT. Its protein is CASEKESRADTQYF.